This T cell receptor (beta chain) originates from a study of blood T cell repertoires in COVID-19. Across the study: The cDNA or gDNA used as material had been derived from T cells, B-cell-depleted T cells, or PBMCs.

Per the original data handling: Amplification of reference gene primers provided the estimated nucleated cell counts. Profiling relied on immunoSEQ multiplex PCR, and the TCRdb table lists in-frame clones only, not all of them. For V, J and clone size, that table is used; D and trimming come from the DNA. The table shows approximately 180,000 clones, with around 87% occurring only once. This clone has more than one count but fewer than ten. This CDR3 contains 12 residues. CDR1 is SEHNR, CDR2 FQNEAQ, per germline (reference sequence). V lost 4 bases, J lost 12 bases, and 13 bases lay in between. The sequence was obtained from a woman in her seventies with COVID-19, enrolled during active disease. The specimen was peripheral blood. The rearrangement links TRBV7-9 to TRBJ2-1; D remains ambiguous. The CDR3 here is CASSSREMWQFF. CDR3 bases: TGTGCCAGCAGCTCCCGAGAGATGTGGCAGTTCTTC.